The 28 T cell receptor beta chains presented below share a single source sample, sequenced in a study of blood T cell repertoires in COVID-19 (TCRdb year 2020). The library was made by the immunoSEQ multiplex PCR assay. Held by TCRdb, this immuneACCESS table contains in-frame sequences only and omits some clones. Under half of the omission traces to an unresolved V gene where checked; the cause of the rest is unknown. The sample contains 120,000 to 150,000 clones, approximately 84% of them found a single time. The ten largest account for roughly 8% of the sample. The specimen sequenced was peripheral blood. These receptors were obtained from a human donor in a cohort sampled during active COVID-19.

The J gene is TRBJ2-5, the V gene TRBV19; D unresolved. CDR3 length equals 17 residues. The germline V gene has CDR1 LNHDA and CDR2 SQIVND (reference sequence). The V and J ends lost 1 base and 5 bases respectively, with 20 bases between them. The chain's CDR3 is CASSIGLGAPLAETQYF. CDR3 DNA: TGTGCCAGTAGTATAGGACTTGGTGCCCCTCTCGCGGAGACCCAGTACTTC. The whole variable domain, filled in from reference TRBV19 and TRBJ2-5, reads DGGITQSPKYLFRKEGQNVTLSCEQNLNHDAMYWYRQDPGQGLRLIYYSQIVNDFQKGDIAEGYSVSREKKESFPLTVTSAQKNPTAFYLCASSIGLGAPLAETQYFGPGTRLLVL.

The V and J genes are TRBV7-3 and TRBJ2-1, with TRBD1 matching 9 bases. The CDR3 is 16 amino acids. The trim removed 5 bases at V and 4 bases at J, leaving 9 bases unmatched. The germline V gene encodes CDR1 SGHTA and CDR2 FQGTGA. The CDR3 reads CASSLYRGPSYNEQFF. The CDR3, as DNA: TGTGCCAGCAGCCTATACAGGGGGCCGTCATACAATGAGCAGTTCTTC.

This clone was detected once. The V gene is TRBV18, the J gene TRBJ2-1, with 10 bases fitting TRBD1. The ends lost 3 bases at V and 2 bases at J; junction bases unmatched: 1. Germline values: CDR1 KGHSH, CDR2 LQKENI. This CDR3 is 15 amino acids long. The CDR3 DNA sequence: TGTGCCAGCTCACCGGGACAGGGGACCTACAATGAGCAGTTCTTC. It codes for CASSPGQGTYNEQFF.

The CDR3 loop reads CASSWGQNTGELFF. Written as DNA, the CDR3 is TGTGCCAGTAGTTGGGGGCAGAACACCGGGGAGCTGTTTTTT. This chain links TRBV19 with TRBJ2-2, with TRBD1 as a possible D gene (6 bases). V lost 5 bases to trimming and J lost 1 base, with 8 bases between them. The CDR3 covers 14 residues. Germline CDR1 LNHDA, CDR2 SQIVND (reference sequence).

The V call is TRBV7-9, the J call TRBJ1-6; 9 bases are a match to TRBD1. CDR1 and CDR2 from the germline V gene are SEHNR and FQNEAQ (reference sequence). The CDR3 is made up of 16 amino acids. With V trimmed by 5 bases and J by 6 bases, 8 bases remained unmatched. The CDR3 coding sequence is TGTGCCAGCAGCCGGGACAGGGAAGGGTCTAATTCACCCCTCCACTTT. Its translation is CASSRDREGSNSPLHF.

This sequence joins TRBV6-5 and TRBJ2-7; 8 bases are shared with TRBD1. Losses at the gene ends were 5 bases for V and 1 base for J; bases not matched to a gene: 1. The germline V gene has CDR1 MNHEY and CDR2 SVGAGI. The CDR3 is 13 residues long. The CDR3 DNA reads TGTGCCAGCAGTAGACAGGGGTCCTACGAGCAGTACTTC. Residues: CASSRQGSYEQYF.

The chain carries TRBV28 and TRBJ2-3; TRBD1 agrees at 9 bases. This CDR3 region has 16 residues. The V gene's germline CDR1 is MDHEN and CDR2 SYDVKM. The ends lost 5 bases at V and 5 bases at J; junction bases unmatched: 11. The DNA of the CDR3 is TGTGCCAGCAGTACACCGGGACAGGGTAACTTAGATACGCAGTATTTT. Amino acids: CASSTPGQGNLDTQYF.

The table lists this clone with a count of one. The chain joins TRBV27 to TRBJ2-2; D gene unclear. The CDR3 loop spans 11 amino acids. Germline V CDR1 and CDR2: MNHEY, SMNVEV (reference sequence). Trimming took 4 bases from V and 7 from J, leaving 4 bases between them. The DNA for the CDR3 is TGTGCCAGCAGTTCAATCGGGGAGCTGTTTTTT. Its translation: CASSSIGELFF.

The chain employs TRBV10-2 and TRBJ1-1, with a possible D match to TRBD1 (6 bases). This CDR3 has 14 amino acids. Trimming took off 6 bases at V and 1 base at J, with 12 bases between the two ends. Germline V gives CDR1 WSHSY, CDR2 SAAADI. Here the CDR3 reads CASRIQGQNTEAFF. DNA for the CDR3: TGCGCCAGCAGGATACAGGGACAGAACACTGAAGCTTTCTTT.

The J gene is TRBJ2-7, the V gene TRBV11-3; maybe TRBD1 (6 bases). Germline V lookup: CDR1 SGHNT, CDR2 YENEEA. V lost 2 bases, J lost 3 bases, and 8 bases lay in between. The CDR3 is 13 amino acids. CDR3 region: CASSLKQGYEQYF. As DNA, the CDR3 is TGTGCCAGCAGCTTAAAACAGGGCTACGAGCAGTACTTC.

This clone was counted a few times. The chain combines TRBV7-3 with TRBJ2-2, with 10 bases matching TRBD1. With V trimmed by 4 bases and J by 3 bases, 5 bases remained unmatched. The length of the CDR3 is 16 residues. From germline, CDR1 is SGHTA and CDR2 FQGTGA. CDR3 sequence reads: CASSSLTGGDTGELFF. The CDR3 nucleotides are TGTGCCAGCAGCTCACTGACAGGGGGCGACACCGGGGAGCTGTTTTTT.

DNA of the CDR3: TGTGCCAGCAGAGTCCGGACAGGGTTCAATGAGCAGTTCTTC. Translating it yields CASRVRTGFNEQFF. The J gene is TRBJ2-1, the V gene TRBV2; 8 positions agree with TRBD1. The CDR3 length is 14 residues. Germline values: CDR1 SNHLY, CDR2 FYNNEI. Germline trimming cut 6 bases from V and 6 bases from J; bases unmatched to any gene: 7. The complete variable domain, with remaining parts taken from reference TRBV2 and TRBJ2-1, reads EPEVTQTPSHQVTQMGQEVILRCVPISNHLYFYWYRQILGQKVEFLVSFYNNEISEKSEIFDDQFSVERPDGSNFTLKIRSTKLEDSAMYFCASRVRTGFNEQFFGPGTRLTVL.

The DNA for the CDR3 is TGTGCCATCAGGGCCGGGACAGGGGGTTCCGGGGAGCTGTTTTTT. Encoded protein: CAIRAGTGGSGELFF. The chain is built from TRBV10-3 and TRBJ2-2, with 11 bases identical to TRBD1. The length of the CDR3 is 15 residues. Germline CDR1 reads ENHRY; CDR2 reads SYGVKD. V gave up 6 bases and J gave up 6 bases; unmatched junction bases: 6.

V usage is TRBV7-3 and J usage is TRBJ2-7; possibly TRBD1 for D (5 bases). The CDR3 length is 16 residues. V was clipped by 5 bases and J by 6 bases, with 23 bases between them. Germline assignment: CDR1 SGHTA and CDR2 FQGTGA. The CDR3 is CASSPSARGLGLEQYF. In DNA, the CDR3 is TGTGCCAGCAGCCCAAGTGCAAGGGGTCTGGGCCTCGAGCAGTACTTC.

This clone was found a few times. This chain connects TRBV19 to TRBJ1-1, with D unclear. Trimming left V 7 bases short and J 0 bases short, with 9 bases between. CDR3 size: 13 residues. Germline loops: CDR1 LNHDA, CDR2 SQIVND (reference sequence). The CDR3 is CASTLKMNTEAFF. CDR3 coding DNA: TGTGCCAGTACTCTAAAAATGAACACTGAAGCTTTCTTT.

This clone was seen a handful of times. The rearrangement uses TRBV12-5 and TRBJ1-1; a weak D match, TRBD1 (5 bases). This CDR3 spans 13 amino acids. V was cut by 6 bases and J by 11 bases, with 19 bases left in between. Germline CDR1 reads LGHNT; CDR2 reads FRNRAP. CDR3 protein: CASGRSTESWAFF. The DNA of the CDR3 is TGTGCTAGTGGACGATCGACAGAATCTTGGGCTTTCTTT.

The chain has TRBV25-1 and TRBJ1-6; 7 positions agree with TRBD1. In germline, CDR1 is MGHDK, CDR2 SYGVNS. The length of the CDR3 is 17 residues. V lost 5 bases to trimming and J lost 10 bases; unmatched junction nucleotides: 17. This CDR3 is CASSPRTGESALSPLHF. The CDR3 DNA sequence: TGTGCCAGCAGTCCCCGTACAGGGGAATCCGCCTTGTCACCCCTCCACTTT.

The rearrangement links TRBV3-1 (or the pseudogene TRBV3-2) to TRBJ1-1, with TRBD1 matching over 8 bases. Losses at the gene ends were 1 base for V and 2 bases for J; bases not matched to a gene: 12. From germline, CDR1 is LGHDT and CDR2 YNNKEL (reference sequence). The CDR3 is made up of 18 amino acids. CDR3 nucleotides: TGTGCCAGCAGCCAAGCCAGGGACAGGCAGGGCAAAAACACTGAAGCTTTCTTT. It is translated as CASSQARDRQGKNTEAFF.

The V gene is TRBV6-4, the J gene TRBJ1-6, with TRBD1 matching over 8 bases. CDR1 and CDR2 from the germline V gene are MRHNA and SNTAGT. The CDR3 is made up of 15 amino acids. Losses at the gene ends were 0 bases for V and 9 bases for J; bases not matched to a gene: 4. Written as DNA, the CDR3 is TGTGCCAGCAGTGACTCGACAGGGGCGTCTTCACCCCTCCACTTT. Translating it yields CASSDSTGASSPLHF.

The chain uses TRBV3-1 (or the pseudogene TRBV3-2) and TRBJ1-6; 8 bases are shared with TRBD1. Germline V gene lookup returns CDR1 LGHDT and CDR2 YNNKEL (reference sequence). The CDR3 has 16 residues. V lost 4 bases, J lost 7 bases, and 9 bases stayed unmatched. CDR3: CASSRGDRGLNSPLHF. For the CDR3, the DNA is TGTGCCAGCAGCCGAGGAGACAGGGGCCTAAATTCACCCCTCCACTTT.

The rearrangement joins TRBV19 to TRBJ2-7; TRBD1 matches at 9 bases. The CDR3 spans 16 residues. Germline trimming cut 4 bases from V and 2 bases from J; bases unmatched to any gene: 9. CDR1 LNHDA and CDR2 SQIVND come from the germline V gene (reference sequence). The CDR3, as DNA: TGTGCCAGTAGTACCAGAGGACAGGGGCCGACCTACGAGCAGTACTTC. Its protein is CASSTRGQGPTYEQYF.

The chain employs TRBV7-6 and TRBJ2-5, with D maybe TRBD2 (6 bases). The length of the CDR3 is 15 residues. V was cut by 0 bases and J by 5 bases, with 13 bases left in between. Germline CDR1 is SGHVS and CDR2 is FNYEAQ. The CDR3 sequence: CASSLAAGGRETQYF. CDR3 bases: TGTGCCAGCAGCTTAGCGGCCGGGGGTCGGGAGACCCAGTACTTC. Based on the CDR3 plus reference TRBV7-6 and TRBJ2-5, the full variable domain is GAGVSQSPRYKVTKRGQDVALRCDPISGHVSLYWYRQALGQGPEFLTYFNYEAQQDKSGLPNDRFSAERPEGSISTLTIQRTEQRDSAMYRCASSLAAGGRETQYFGPGTRLLVL.

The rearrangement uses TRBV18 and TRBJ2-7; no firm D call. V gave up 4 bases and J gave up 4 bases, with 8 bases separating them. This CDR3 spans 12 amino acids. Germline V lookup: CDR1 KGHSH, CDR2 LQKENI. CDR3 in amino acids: CASSRTSYEQYF. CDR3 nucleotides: TGTGCCAGCTCACGCACTTCTTACGAGCAGTACTTC. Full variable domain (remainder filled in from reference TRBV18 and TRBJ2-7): NAGVMQNPRHLVRRRGQEARLRCSPMKGHSHVYWYRQLPEEGLKFMVYLQKENIIDESGMPKERFSAEFPKEGPSILRIQQVVRGDSAAYFCASSRTSYEQYFGPGTRLTVT.

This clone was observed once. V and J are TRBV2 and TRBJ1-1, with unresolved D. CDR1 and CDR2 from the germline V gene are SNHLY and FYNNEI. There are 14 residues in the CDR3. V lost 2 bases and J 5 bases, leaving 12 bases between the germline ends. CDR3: CASSEPDLRTEAFF. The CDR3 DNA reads TGTGCCAGCAGTGAACCGGACTTGAGAACTGAAGCTTTCTTT.

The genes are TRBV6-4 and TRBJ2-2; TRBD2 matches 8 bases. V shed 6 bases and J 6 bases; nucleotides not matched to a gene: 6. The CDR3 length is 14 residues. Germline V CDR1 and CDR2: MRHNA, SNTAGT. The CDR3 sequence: CASSPLAVAGELFF. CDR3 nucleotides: TGTGCCAGCAGCCCACTAGCGGTGGCCGGGGAGCTGTTTTTT.

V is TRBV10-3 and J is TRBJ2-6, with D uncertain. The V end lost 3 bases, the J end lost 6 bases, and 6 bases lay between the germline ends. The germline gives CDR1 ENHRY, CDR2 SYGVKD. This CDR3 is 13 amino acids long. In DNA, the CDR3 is TGTGCCATCAGTGACATAGCGGCCAACGTCCTGACTTTC. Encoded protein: CAISDIAANVLTF.

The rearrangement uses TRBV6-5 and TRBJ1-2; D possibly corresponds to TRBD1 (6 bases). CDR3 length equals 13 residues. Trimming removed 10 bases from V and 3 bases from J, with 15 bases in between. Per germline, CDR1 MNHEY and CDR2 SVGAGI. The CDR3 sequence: CAIQGGAYYGYTF. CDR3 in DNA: TGTGCCATCCAAGGGGGGGCGTACTATGGCTACACCTTC.

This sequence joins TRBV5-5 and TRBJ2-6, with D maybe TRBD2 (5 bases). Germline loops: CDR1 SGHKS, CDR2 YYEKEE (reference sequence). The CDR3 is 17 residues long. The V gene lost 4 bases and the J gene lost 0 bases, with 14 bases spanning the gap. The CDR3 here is CASSGVRERSGANVLTF. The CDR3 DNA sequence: TGTGCCAGCAGCGGCGTGAGGGAGCGCTCTGGGGCCAACGTCCTGACTTTC.